Below are 21 T cell receptor beta chains sequenced from a single sample in a study of cytomegalovirus exposure and HLA in healthy donors. PCR involved 60 Vbeta and 13 Jbeta primers. Assay: immunoSEQ multiplex PCR; the TCRdb copy retains only in-frame clones and omits some. This table holds about 190,000 clones, roughly three quarters found once. Material for sequencing was PBMCs. All receptors derive from a woman under 30 in good health and CMV-seronegative.

The rearrangement joins TRBV4-2 to TRBJ2-7, with D unclear. Per germline, CDR1 LGHNA and CDR2 YNFKEQ. With 0 bases removed from V and 0 bases from J, the gap between germline ends came to 6 bases. The CDR3 is made up of 14 amino acids. For the CDR3, the DNA is TGTGCCAGCAGCCAAGAGGGCAGCTCCTACGAGCAGTACTTC. Amino acid sequence: CASSQEGSSYEQYF.

This chain connects TRBV4-1 to TRBJ2-1, with D possibly matching TRBD2 (5 bases). This CDR3 has 16 residues. Trimming pared 2 bases from V and 8 bases from J, leaving 19 bases between. The V gene's germline CDR1 is MGHRA and CDR2 YSYEKL. DNA for the CDR3: TGCGCCAGCAGCCAAACTTCCGGGGTCCCTCGGGATGAGCAGTTCTTC. Its protein is CASSQTSGVPRDEQFF.

The gene calls are TRBV2 and TRBJ1-2, with D perhaps matching TRBD1 (6 bases). CDR1 and CDR2 (germline): SNHLY, FYNNEI. This CDR3 contains 13 residues. The germline V and J ends were trimmed by 5 bases and 5 bases, with 12 bases remaining between them. The CDR3: CASSPGTRYGYTF. DNA of the CDR3: TGTGCCAGCAGTCCCGGGACACGGTATGGCTACACCTTC.

The chain couples TRBV6-5 to TRBJ2-5; maybe TRBD1 (5 bases). CDR3 length equals 13 residues. Trimming cost V 4 bases and J 3 bases, with 9 bases left between them. Germline CDR1 MNHEY, CDR2 SVGAGI. CDR3 region: CASSWGHKETQYF. In DNA form, the CDR3 reads TGTGCCAGCAGTTGGGGCCATAAAGAGACCCAGTACTTC.

The table lists this clone with a count of one. This chain uses TRBV4-2 with TRBJ2-3; 8 bases are a match to TRBD1. The ends lost 2 bases at V and 7 bases at J; junction bases unmatched: 2. This CDR3 region has 13 residues. The germline V gene encodes CDR1 LGHNA and CDR2 YNFKEQ. The CDR3 DNA reads as TGTGCCAGCAGCCAACCAGGGGGCAATACGCAGTATTTT. Translated: CASSQPGGNTQYF.

The V and J genes are TRBV10-3 and TRBJ2-2, with 10 nucleotides matching TRBD2. This CDR3 contains 14 residues. Germline V gives CDR1 ENHRY, CDR2 SYGVKD. V gave up 8 bases and J gave up 2 bases; unmatched junction bases: 2. Here the CDR3 reads CAIGLAENTGELFF. In nucleotides, the CDR3 is TGTGCCATCGGACTAGCGGAAAACACCGGGGAGCTGTTTTTT.

The J gene is TRBJ1-3, the V gene TRBV7-9; D is undetermined. Trimming cost V 0 bases and J 1 base, with 7 bases left between them. The germline gives CDR1 SEHNR, CDR2 FQNEAQ (reference sequence). The CDR3 has 15 amino acids. The CDR3 coding sequence is TGTGCCAGCAGCTTAGCGCTCGGGTCTGGAAACACCATATATTTT. This gives the protein CASSLALGSGNTIYF.

The chain recombines TRBV9 with TRBJ1-1; D perhaps matches TRBD1 (5 bases). The CDR3 consists of 15 residues. Germline-derived CDR1 and CDR2 are SGDLS and YYNGEE. The V end lost 4 bases, the J end lost 4 bases, and 17 bases lay between the germline ends. The CDR3 bases are TGTGCCAGCAGCTCCACCGGGACTGATTTCACTGAAGCTTTCTTT. Its protein is CASSSTGTDFTEAFF.

V usage is TRBV6-1 and J usage is TRBJ2-3; D may be TRBD2 (6 bases). There are 14 residues in the CDR3. Looked up from germline, CDR1 is MNHNS and CDR2 is SASEGT. The V end lost 4 bases, the J end lost 0 bases, and 8 bases lay between the germline ends. As DNA, the CDR3 is TGTGCCAGCAGTGTACTAGCCAGCACAGATACGCAGTATTTT. Amino acid sequence: CASSVLASTDTQYF.

The CDR3 loop reads CASSSTGRYEQYF. The CDR3 nucleotides are TGTGCCAGCAGTTCGACAGGACGCTACGAGCAGTACTTC. The chain couples TRBV5-6 to TRBJ2-7; D may be TRBD1 (6 bases). Germline CDR1 SGHDT, CDR2 YYEEEE. The CDR3 sequence is 13 residues long. V was trimmed by 5 bases and J by 3 bases, leaving 12 bases between them.

J is TRBJ2-2 and V is TRBV10-1; perhaps TRBD2 as D (5 bases). V was cut by 1 base and J by 0 bases, with 9 bases left in between. The CDR3 loop spans 16 amino acids. Germline V gives CDR1 WNHNN, CDR2 SYGVQD (reference sequence). The CDR3 region is CASSEWTSSNTGELFF. The CDR3 DNA reads TGCGCCAGCAGTGAGTGGACTTCATCGAACACCGGGGAGCTGTTTTTT.

A word on this clone: At one of its ends the junction is not consistent with the germline gene, which may arise from a read error. The rearrangement uses TRBV7-9 and TRBJ2-5, with unresolved D. CDR3 length equals 11 residues. Germline CDR1 reads SEHNR; CDR2 reads FQNEAQ (reference sequence). CDR3 coding DNA: TGTTCCAGCAGTACCCGGGAGACCCAGTACTTC. Amino acids: CSSSTRETQYF.

This chain links TRBV28 with TRBJ2-5; D is possibly TRBD2 (6 bases). Trimming pared 3 bases from V and 6 bases from J, leaving 14 bases between. Germline V gives CDR1 MDHEN, CDR2 SYDVKM. This CDR3 is 14 amino acids long. The CDR3 coding sequence is TGTGCCAGCAGTTTGGGGACTGCCCCCAAGACCCAGTACTTC. The encoded protein is CASSLGTAPKTQYF.

This clone was detected once. The gene calls are TRBV5-1 and TRBJ2-5, with 9 bases matching TRBD1. The DNA end favors TRBJ2-7, so the J call may be wrong. The CDR3 sequence is 13 residues long. Germline V gene sequence: CDR1 SGHRS, CDR2 YFSETQ. The CDR3 sequence: CASARDRVYEQYF. CDR3 coding DNA: TGCGCCAGCGCCCGGGACAGGGTCTACGAGCAGTACTTC.

The V and J genes are TRBV5-1 and TRBJ1-4; 8 bases line up with TRBD1. This CDR3 comprises 16 residues. The J segment lost 0 bases and the V segment lost 4 bases, leaving 5 bases of the junction unmatched. Germline loops: CDR1 SGHRS, CDR2 YFSETQ. The CDR3 DNA follows: TGCGCCAGCAGCAGGGACAGGTACACAACTAATGAAAAACTGTTTTTT. It translates to CASSRDRYTTNEKLFF.

This sequence joins TRBV12-2 and TRBJ2-7; the D segment call TRBD2 is taken from the table without a DNA check. TRBV12-2 is marked as a pseudogene. This CDR3 spans 15 amino acids. CDR3 sequence: CASHHKPGRLYEQYF. The CDR3 region has the DNA TGTGCAAGTCACCACAAACCGGGAAGGCTATACGAGCAGTACTTC.

The V and J genes are TRBV19 and TRBJ2-7; no definite D call. The CDR3 is 13 residues long. V lost 0 bases to trimming and J lost 6 bases, with 9 bases between them. CDR1 is LNHDA, CDR2 SQIVND, per germline (reference sequence). The CDR3 loop is CASSIDRGSEQYF. DNA of the CDR3: TGTGCCAGTAGTATAGATCGAGGATCCGAGCAGTACTTC.

The chain uses TRBV25-1 and TRBJ2-2; 10 bases are shared with TRBD1. Germline loops: CDR1 MGHDK, CDR2 SYGVNS. This CDR3 is built from 15 residues. The V and J ends lost 6 bases and 5 bases, in that order; junction bases with no gene match: 6. CDR3 region: CASSPDRGPTGELFF. The CDR3 coding sequence is TGTGCCAGCAGCCCCGACAGGGGGCCGACCGGGGAGCTGTTTTTT.

The V gene is TRBV6-5, the J gene TRBJ1-1; TRBD1 is a possible D gene (6 bases). CDR1 and CDR2 from the germline V gene are MNHEY and SVGAGI. V was trimmed by 10 bases and J by 11 bases, leaving 26 bases between them. The CDR3 loop spans 14 amino acids. CDR3 protein: CATNAGGGPSSAFF. The CDR3 nucleotides read TGTGCCACTAACGCGGGGGGCGGTCCATCTTCGGCTTTCTTT.

The chain carries TRBV7-9 and TRBJ1-6; D is ambiguous. V lost 0 bases and J lost 10, with 7 bases in between. The germline V gene encodes CDR1 SEHNR and CDR2 FQNEAQ (reference sequence). The CDR3 length is 13 residues. The CDR3 sequence: CASSLAGRSPLHF. CDR3 sequence (DNA): TGTGCCAGCAGCTTAGCGGGGAGGTCACCCCTCCACTTT.

This clone is a singleton in its sample. The J gene is TRBJ2-1, the V gene TRBV28; 10 bases are a match to TRBD1. Germline CDR1 and CDR2: MDHEN and SYDVKM. The junction had 4 bases not matched to a gene; V was cut back by 3 bases and J by 8 bases. The CDR3 consists of 14 residues. CDR3 in amino acids: CASSFDRGRDEQFF. In DNA form, the CDR3 reads TGTGCCAGCAGTTTCGACAGGGGGCGCGATGAGCAGTTCTTC.